These 22 T cell receptor beta chains were sequenced from one sample in a study of T-cell reconstitution after alpha-beta-depleted transplantation in children. A library of TCRbeta sequences, prepared with unique molecular identifiers, was generated. MiXCR, applied by TCRdb to the PCR reads, yields one record per CDR3 protein. This table has about 540,000 distinct CDR3 sequences, 15% to 20% appearing once. The specimen comprised PBMCs from the stem cell graft donor, sampled from the stem cell graft. These receptor sequences come from a human donor who donated a stem cell graft to a child with acute lymphoblastic leukemia.

This clonotype was counted between two and nine times. The chain has TRBV14 and TRBJ1-1, with unresolved D. V gave up 0 bases and J gave up 5 bases, with 10 bases separating them. The V gene's germline CDR1 is SGHDN and CDR2 FVKESK. This CDR3 spans 14 amino acids. CDR3 sequence (DNA): TGTGCCAGCAGCCAAGAGCCGCCGGCGACTGAAGCTTTCTTT. It translates to CASSQEPPATEAFF.

The sample holds a few counts of this clonotype. J is TRBJ2-7 and V is TRBV25-1; 7 nucleotides line up with TRBD2. The CDR3 has 15 residues. J lost 7 bases, V lost 3 bases, and 12 bases had no gene match. Per germline, CDR1 MGHDK and CDR2 SYGVNS. CDR3 bases: TGTGCCAGCAGTGACTACCGGGACGGGGGGTCGGAGCAGTACTTC. Translation: CASSDYRDGGSEQYF.

The chain links TRBV30 to TRBJ1-1; TRBD1 might be the D (6 bases). Germline CDR1 is GTSNPN and CDR2 is SVGIG (reference sequence). The length of the CDR3 is 11 residues. The V end was cut by 2 bases, the J end by 12 bases, with 13 bases between. The CDR3 spells CAWSWDKDPFF. DNA for the CDR3: TGTGCCTGGAGTTGGGACAAGGATCCTTTCTTT.

This clonotype was detected a few times. This chain's CDR3 is CASSSRQLNTEAFF. The CDR3 DNA reads TGTGCCAGCAGTTCCCGACAGTTGAACACTGAAGCTTTCTTT. V usage is TRBV12-3 or TRBV12-4 and J usage is TRBJ1-1, with D perhaps TRBD1 (5 bases). CDR3 length equals 14 residues. V dropped 4 bases and J dropped 0 bases, with 9 bases sitting between them.

This rearrangement joins TRBV5-4 to TRBJ2-1, with 10 bases fitting TRBD2. The germline V gene encodes CDR1 SGHNT and CDR2 YYREEE (reference sequence). The V and J ends lost 3 bases and 7 bases, in that order; junction bases with no gene match: 10. The CDR3 consists of 16 residues. CDR3 nucleotides: TGTGCCAGCAGCTGGGGGCGGACTAGCGGAGTTAATGAGCAGTTCTTC. Amino acid sequence: CASSWGRTSGVNEQFF.

This clonotype was seen a few times. The rearrangement links TRBV5-6 to TRBJ2-1; 10 bases line up with TRBD1. The germline V gene has CDR1 SGHDT and CDR2 YYEEEE. The trim removed 6 bases at V and 3 bases at J, leaving 3 bases unmatched. The CDR3 is 14 amino acids. This chain's CDR3 is CASNWDRGYNEQFF. The CDR3 DNA reads TGTGCCAGCAACTGGGACAGGGGCTACAATGAGCAGTTCTTC.

The V and J genes are TRBV29-1 and TRBJ2-5; maybe TRBD1 (6 bases). Trimming shortened V by 2 bases and J by 1 base, and 17 bases separated the two germline ends. Per the germline V gene, CDR1 is SQVTM and CDR2 is ANQGSEA. There are 16 residues in the CDR3. CDR3 DNA sequence: TGCAGCGTTGAATCCCCCGTCAGGGGCCCCCAAGAGACCCAGTACTTC. Its translation is CSVESPVRGPQETQYF.

This clonotype was counted between two and nine times. V and J are TRBV4-1 and TRBJ2-7; D possibly corresponds to TRBD1 (7 bases). There are 14 residues in the CDR3. The germline V and J ends were trimmed by 3 bases and 12 bases, with 21 bases remaining between them. Germline V gene lookup returns CDR1 MGHRA and CDR2 YSYEKL. CDR3 in DNA: TGCGCCAGCAGCCAGGCAGGGGGGCCCCGGGCCGTGTACTTC. It translates to CASSQAGGPRAVYF.

This rearrangement joins TRBV12-3 or TRBV12-4 to TRBJ2-7, with a tentative D call TRBD1 (5 bases). V shed 10 bases and J shed 2 bases, with 12 bases lying between them. The CDR3 is 12 residues long. Here the CDR3 reads CAIRLGAYEQYF. The CDR3 coding sequence is TGTGCCATCCGTCTAGGGGCCTACGAGCAGTACTTC.

The J gene is TRBJ1-5, the V gene TRBV6-5, with D unclear. The CDR3 sequence is 13 residues long. Per germline, CDR1 MNHEY and CDR2 SVGAGI. Trimming took 2 bases from V and 5 from J, leaving 7 bases between them. The DNA of the CDR3 is TGTGCCAGCAGTTACAAGGGCTATCAGCCCCAGCATTTT. Protein: CASSYKGYQPQHF.

Only a few counts were recorded for this clonotype. This chain uses TRBV20-1 with TRBJ1-6, with 9 bases fitting TRBD1. This CDR3 has 14 residues. CDR1 DFQATT and CDR2 SNEGSKA come from the germline V gene (reference sequence). Written as DNA, the CDR3 is TGCAGCGGAAGGGGACAGGGCCCCAATTCACCCCTCCACTTT. Protein: CSGRGQGPNSPLHF.

In its sample, this clonotype was seen many times. CDR3 DNA sequence: TGTGCCAGCAGTCGGGACAGACAAGAGACCCAGTACTTC. Its translation is CASSRDRQETQYF. The J gene is TRBJ2-5, the V gene TRBV2, with TRBD1 matching 7 bases. In germline, CDR1 is SNHLY, CDR2 FYNNEI. After removal of 5 bases from V and 2 bases from J, the junction contained 2 bases not matched to a gene. CDR3 length: 13 residues.

This clonotype was detected a few times. The CDR3 spells CSALRGRDYGYTF. The CDR3 DNA follows: TGCAGTGCCCTGAGAGGGAGGGACTATGGCTACACCTTC. The chain has TRBV20-1 and TRBJ1-2; D unclear. V was trimmed by 6 bases and J by 3 bases, leaving 14 bases between them. Germline CDR1 is DFQATT and CDR2 is SNEGSKA (reference sequence). This CDR3 has 13 amino acids.

The chain combines TRBV5-6 with TRBJ1-5, with 7 nucleotides matching TRBD1. V trimming: 3 bases; J trimming: 7 bases; junction bases outside the gene matches: 10. Per the germline V gene, CDR1 is SGHDT and CDR2 is YYEEEE. This CDR3 comprises 15 residues. The CDR3 DNA reads TGTGCCAGCAGCTCAGGACAGGTGGGCATCCAGCCCCAGCATTTT. It codes for CASSSGQVGIQPQHF. Complete variable domain (other parts from reference TRBV5-6 and TRBJ1-5): DAGVTQSPTHLIKTRGQQVTLRCSPKSGHDTVSWYQQALGQGPQFIFQYYEEEERQRGNFPDRFSGHQFPNYSSELNVNALLLGDSALYLCASSSGQVGIQPQHFGDGTRLSIL.

This clonotype was seen a handful of times. The chain employs TRBV29-1 and TRBJ1-2, with D possibly being TRBD1 (6 bases). Trimming took off 6 bases at V and 5 bases at J, with 16 bases between the two ends. Germline values: CDR1 SQVTM, CDR2 ANQGSEA. CDR3 length: 13 residues. CDR3 sequence (DNA): TGCAGCGTCGACACCACGGACAGTTATGGCTACACCTTC. The encoded protein is CSVDTTDSYGYTF.

This clonotype showed up just a few times. The chain recombines TRBV7-6 with TRBJ2-5; 7 nucleotides line up with TRBD1. This CDR3 is 15 amino acids long. J lost 2 bases, V lost 1 base, and 4 bases had no gene match. Germline V gene data show CDR1 as SGHVS and CDR2 as FNYEAQ. The CDR3 region has the DNA TGTGCCAGCAGCTTAGGGGGACAGAGACAAGAGACCCAGTACTTC. Encoded protein: CASSLGGQRQETQYF. Supplemented by reference TRBV7-6 and TRBJ2-5, the full variable domain reads GAGVSQSPRYKVTKRGQDVALRCDPISGHVSLYWYRQALGQGPEFLTYFNYEAQQDKSGLPNDRFSAERPEGSISTLTIQRTEQRDSAMYRCASSLGGQRQETQYFGPGTRLLVL.

V usage is TRBV12-3 or TRBV12-4 and J usage is TRBJ2-2, with D possibly TRBD2 on 5 matching bases. The CDR3 spans 15 residues. V was shortened by 3 bases and J by 0 bases, with 8 bases between the two germline ends. The CDR3 sequence: CASSFGIANTGELFF. The DNA of the CDR3 is TGTGCCAGCAGTTTCGGGATCGCGAACACCGGGGAGCTGTTTTTT.

The J gene is TRBJ2-1, the V gene TRBV27; 7 nucleotides line up with TRBD2. The CDR3 extends over 13 amino acids. Per germline, CDR1 MNHEY and CDR2 SMNVEV (reference sequence). Trimming cost V 8 bases and J 6 bases; bases outside gene matches: 7. The chain's CDR3 is CASVGEGGNEQFF. The CDR3 DNA sequence: TGTGCCAGCGTCGGGGAGGGCGGCAATGAGCAGTTCTTC.

CDR3 residues: CASSLDGFSGTTQYF. DNA of the CDR3: TGCGCCAGCAGCTTGGACGGTTTTTCTGGGACTACGCAGTATTTT. This chain connects TRBV5-1 to TRBJ2-3; possibly TRBD1 or TRBD2 for D (5 bases each). The CDR3 totals 15 residues. Trimming left V 0 bases short and J 8 bases short, with 16 bases between. Germline V gene lookup returns CDR1 SGHRS and CDR2 YFSETQ.

This clonotype was observed a handful of times. The rearrangement joins TRBV7-2 to TRBJ1-5, with a weak D call TRBD1 (6 bases). Germline lookup yields CDR1 SGHTA and CDR2 FQGNSA. This CDR3 contains 14 residues. Trimming cost V 5 bases and J 3 bases, with 11 bases left between them. The CDR3 bases are TGTGCCAGCAGCCGGAGGACAGTCAATCAGCCCCAGCATTTT. Translated: CASSRRTVNQPQHF.

This clonotype was seen many times. The CDR3 nucleotides are TGCAGTGCTAGAGATCGGTCGCTAGCGGGGTACAATGAGCAGTTCTTC. Residues: CSARDRSLAGYNEQFF. V is TRBV20-1 and J is TRBJ2-1, with TRBD2 matching over 9 bases. The trim removed 0 bases at V and 4 bases at J, leaving 7 bases unmatched. The CDR3 extends over 16 amino acids. Germline assignment: CDR1 DFQATT and CDR2 SNEGSKA (reference sequence).

This clonotype was recorded a few times. The chain employs TRBV14 and TRBJ2-1; D might be TRBD1 (5 bases). CDR1 is SGHDN, CDR2 FVKESK, per germline. The CDR3 sequence is 15 residues long. V dropped 1 base and J dropped 0 bases, with 7 bases sitting between them. The CDR3 is CASSQVQGSYNEQFF. In DNA form, the CDR3 reads TGTGCCAGCAGCCAAGTCCAGGGCTCCTACAATGAGCAGTTCTTC.